This T cell receptor (beta chain) originates from a study of T cells in Graves' hyperthyroidism and ophthalmopathy. The germline V gene encodes CDR1 SEHNR and CDR2 FQNEAQ (reference sequence). Unmatched junction bases numbered 8, after V lost 7 bases and J lost 6 bases. The CDR3 runs to 14 residues. The table lists this clonotype with a few counts. Lactation, pregnancy, other autoimmune disease or uncontrolled infection excluded patients. The PBMCs had their origin in around 10 ml of fresh peripheral blood. RNA transcripts yielded amplified TCR beta CDR3 regions. HTBI primers were used for first-round RT-PCR of the TCR CDR3. Each CDR3 protein gets one entry after TCRdb re-called the multiplex PCR reads with MiXCR. The sample lists some 350,000 distinct CDR3 sequences, less than 20% occurring once.

The sequencing sample was made of blood. This chain joins TRBV7-9 and TRBJ2-2; 7 bases map to TRBD2. The source is a woman younger than 30 with Graves' hyperthyroidism that later progressed to Graves' ophthalmopathy. DNA for the CDR3: TGTGCCAGCACCCCACCGGGGGGATCCGGGGAGCTGTTTTTT. Its translation: CASTPPGGSGELFF. The entire variable domain, with the rest obtained from reference TRBV7-9 and TRBJ2-2, is as follows: DTGVSQNPRHKITKRGQNVTFRCDPISEHNRLYWYRQTLGQGPEFLTYFQNEAQLEKSRLLSDRFSAERPKGSFSTLEIQRTEQGDSAMYLCASTPPGGSGELFFGEGSRLTVL.